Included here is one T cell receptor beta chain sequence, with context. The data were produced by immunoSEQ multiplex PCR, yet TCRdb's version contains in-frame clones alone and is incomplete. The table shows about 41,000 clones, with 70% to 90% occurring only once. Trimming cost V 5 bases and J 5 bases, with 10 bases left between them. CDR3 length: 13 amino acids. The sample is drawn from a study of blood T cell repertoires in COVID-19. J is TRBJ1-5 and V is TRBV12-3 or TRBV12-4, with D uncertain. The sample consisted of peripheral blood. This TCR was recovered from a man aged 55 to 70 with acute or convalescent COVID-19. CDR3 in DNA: TGTGCCAGCAGTATCCAGTTACATCAGCCCCAGCATTTT. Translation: CASSIQLHQPQHF.